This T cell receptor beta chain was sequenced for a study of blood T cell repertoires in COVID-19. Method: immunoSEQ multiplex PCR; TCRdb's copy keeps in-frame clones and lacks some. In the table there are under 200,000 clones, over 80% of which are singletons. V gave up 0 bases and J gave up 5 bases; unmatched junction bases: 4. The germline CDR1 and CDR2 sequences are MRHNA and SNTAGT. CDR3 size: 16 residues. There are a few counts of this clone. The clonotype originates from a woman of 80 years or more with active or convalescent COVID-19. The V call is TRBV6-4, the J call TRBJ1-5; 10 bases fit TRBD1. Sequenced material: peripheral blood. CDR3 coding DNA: TGTGCCAGCAGTGACTCGGACAGGGGGAAGTATCAGCCCCAGCATTTT. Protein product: CASSDSDRGKYQPQHF.